A selection of T cell receptor beta chains follows, all from one sample in a study of blood T cell repertoires in COVID-19. Clones were sequenced by immunoSEQ multiplex PCR, and TCRdb holds only the in-frame ones, with some missing. The table has roughly 200,000 clones, roughly 82% seen once. Sequencing was performed on peripheral blood. The receptor source for this set is a human donor in a cohort sampled during active COVID-19. The CDR3 runs from the conserved cysteine through the conserved F or W. Each record gives: V gene, D gene, clone size, J gene, CDR3 DNA, CDR3 protein. D genes are given only for firm matches. Rows give clone size only sometimes, using once, few, many, or a class for an expanded clone.

V gene: TRBV3-1/TRBV3-2; D gene: TRBD2; clone size: NA; J gene: TRBJ2-5; CDR3 DNA: TGTGCCAGCAGCCACGGACTAGCGGAAGAGACCCAGTACTTC; CDR3 protein: CASSHGLAEETQYF
V gene: TRBV19; D gene: NA; clone size: NA; J gene: TRBJ2-1; CDR3 DNA: TGTGCCAGCCAGGACAGAAGCTCCTACAATGAGCAGTTCTTC; CDR3 protein: CASQDRSSYNEQFF
V gene: TRBV20-1; D gene: TRBD2; clone size: NA; J gene: TRBJ2-1; CDR3 DNA: TGCAGTGCTAGTCATGCTAGCGGGAGTTCCTACAATGAGCAGTTCTTC; CDR3 protein: CSASHASGSSYNEQFF
V gene: TRBV2; D gene: NA; clone size: NA; J gene: TRBJ2-2; CDR3 DNA: TGTGCCAGCAGTGAAGGGCAGGTAGTCACCGGGGAGCTGTTTTTT; CDR3 protein: CASSEGQVVTGELFF
V gene: TRBV6-5; D gene: TRBD2; clone size: NA; J gene: TRBJ2-7; CDR3 DNA: TGTGCCAGCTCCTTTCGGCGGGAGGGTTCCTACGAGCAGTACTTC; CDR3 protein: CASSFRREGSYEQYF
V gene: TRBV25-1; D gene: TRBD2; clone size: few; J gene: TRBJ2-7; CDR3 DNA: TGTGCCAGCAGTGAACGAAAGGGGCGGGAGTTCTCCTACGAGCAGTACTTC; CDR3 protein: CASSERKGREFSYEQYF
V gene: TRBV10-3; D gene: TRBD1; clone size: NA; J gene: TRBJ1-5; CDR3 DNA: TGTGCCATCAGTGAGGGGACAGGCAATAGCAATCAGCCCCAGCATTTT; CDR3 protein: CAISEGTGNSNQPQHF
V gene: TRBV18; D gene: TRBD2; clone size: once; J gene: TRBJ2-7; CDR3 DNA: TGTGCCAGCTCACCAACGGGGCTAGCGGTCTACGAGCAGTACTTC; CDR3 protein: CASSPTGLAVYEQYF
V gene: TRBV11-3; D gene: TRBD2; clone size: NA; J gene: TRBJ2-7; CDR3 DNA: TGTGCCAGCAGCCCAGGTGGGGGACTAGCAACGGAGCAGTACTTC; CDR3 protein: CASSPGGGLATEQYF
V gene: TRBV7-9; D gene: NA; clone size: NA; J gene: TRBJ2-5; CDR3 DNA: TGTGCCAGCAGCCCGAGGCCCAGTTTTGGAGAGACCCAGTACTTC; CDR3 protein: CASSPRPSFGETQYF
V gene: TRBV30; D gene: NA; clone size: NA; J gene: TRBJ2-5; CDR3 DNA: TGTGCCTGGAGTGTCCTCAGCCAAGAGACCCAGTACTTC; CDR3 protein: CAWSVLSQETQYF
V gene: TRBV27; D gene: NA; clone size: NA; J gene: TRBJ1-3; CDR3 DNA: TGTGCCAGCAGTTTACGGGGATCTGGAAACACCATATATTTT; CDR3 protein: CASSLRGSGNTIYF
V gene: TRBV28; D gene: NA; clone size: many; J gene: TRBJ2-1; CDR3 DNA: TGTGCCAGCAGTTTAACCCTGTCGGGGGTCTACAATGAGCAGTTCTTC; CDR3 protein: CASSLTLSGVYNEQFF
V gene: TRBV19; D gene: NA; clone size: once; J gene: TRBJ1-3; CDR3 DNA: TGTGCCAGTATGGACGGGAGCTCTGGAAACACCATATATTTT; CDR3 protein: CASMDGSSGNTIYF
V gene: TRBV3-1/TRBV3-2; D gene: NA; clone size: NA; J gene: TRBJ2-4; CDR3 DNA: TGTGCCAGCAGCCAAGGATTTTCCGGACTTCTAGCCAAAAACATTCAGTACTTC; CDR3 protein: CASSQGFSGLLAKNIQYF
V gene: TRBV14; D gene: NA; clone size: NA; J gene: TRBJ2-1; CDR3 DNA: TGTGCCAGCAGCCACGGCAGGGGTGAGCAGTTCTTC; CDR3 protein: CASSHGRGEQFF